One T cell receptor beta chain is described in this entry. Original handling: Counts of nucleated cells, estimated from reference gene primer amplification, were obtained. Profiled with immunoSEQ multiplex PCR; TCRdb holds only in-frame clones, not every one. D and trimming come from the DNA, and the V and J calls and clone size come from that table. The profile shows approximately 82,000 clones, around 80% of them singletons. These data belong to a study of blood T cell repertoires in COVID-19. Turning to the study itself: Researchers got acute and convalescent COVID-19 samples from the United States, Italy and Spain. T cells, B-cell-depleted T cells, or PBMCs supplied cDNA or gDNA.

The CDR3 sequence is 14 residues long. After removal of 4 bases from V and 3 bases from J, the junction contained 3 bases not matched to a gene. CDR1 is LGHNA and CDR2 is YSLEER in the germline V gene. The V call is TRBV4-3, the J call TRBJ2-5; TRBD1 matches at 9 bases. Sequencing was done on a sample of peripheral blood. This receptor was obtained from a man aged 45-65 years with active or convalescent COVID-19. CDR3 loop: CASSRWTGEETQYF. In nucleotides, the CDR3 is TGCGCCAGCAGCCGATGGACAGGGGAAGAGACCCAGTACTTC.